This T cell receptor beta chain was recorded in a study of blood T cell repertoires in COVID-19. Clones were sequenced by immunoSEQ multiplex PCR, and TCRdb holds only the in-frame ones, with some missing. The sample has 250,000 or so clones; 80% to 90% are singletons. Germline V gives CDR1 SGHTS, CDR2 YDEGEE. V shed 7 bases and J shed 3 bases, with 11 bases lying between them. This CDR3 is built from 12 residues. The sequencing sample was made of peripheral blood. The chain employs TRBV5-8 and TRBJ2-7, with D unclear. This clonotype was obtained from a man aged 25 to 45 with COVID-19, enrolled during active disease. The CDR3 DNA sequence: TGTGCCAGCGGTTTTAGTTTCTACGAGCAGTACTTC. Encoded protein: CASGFSFYEQYF.